These 23 T cell receptor beta chains share one sample of origin, sequenced in a study of blood T cell repertoires in COVID-19. Profiled with immunoSEQ multiplex PCR; TCRdb holds only in-frame clones, not every one. This table has just over 95,000 clones, about 80% appearing once. The material sequenced was peripheral blood. Receptors originate from a man between 60 and 75 years old with acute or convalescent COVID-19.

V is TRBV7-2 and J is TRBJ2-2; no firm D call. CDR3 length: 12 amino acids. In germline, CDR1 is SGHTA, CDR2 FQGNSA. V dropped 7 bases and J dropped 6 bases, with 9 bases sitting between them. CDR3: CASTLGPGELFF. CDR3 bases: TGTGCCAGCACTTTGGGCCCCGGGGAGCTGTTTTTT.

This rearrangement joins TRBV3-1 (or the pseudogene TRBV3-2) to TRBJ1-3; D remains ambiguous. Germline-derived CDR1 and CDR2 are LGHDT and YNNKEL (reference sequence). The CDR3 has 15 amino acids. The V end lost 0 bases, the J end lost 0 bases, and 6 bases lay between the germline ends. The CDR3 sequence is CASSQDTGSGNTIYF. CDR3 nucleotide sequence: TGTGCCAGCAGCCAAGACACCGGCTCTGGAAACACCATATATTTT.

V usage is TRBV29-1 and J usage is TRBJ2-3; 8 bases line up with TRBD2. Trimming at V came to 7 bases and at J to 5 bases, leaving 11 bases not matched to a gene. The CDR3 consists of 14 residues. The V gene's germline CDR1 is SQVTM and CDR2 ANQGSEA. The CDR3 bases are TGCAGCGCAAAAGTCAGACTAGCGAAAGATACGCAGTATTTT. As protein: CSAKVRLAKDTQYF.

This chain uses TRBV19 with TRBJ1-5; 8 bases line up with TRBD1. The ends lost 6 bases at V and 2 bases at J; junction bases unmatched: 3. The CDR3 sequence is 14 residues long. Germline CDR1 LNHDA, CDR2 SQIVND (reference sequence). The CDR3: CASRDRVGNQPQHF. In DNA form, the CDR3 reads TGTGCCAGTAGGGACAGGGTGGGCAATCAGCCCCAGCATTTT.

The count of this clone is one. The chain has TRBV14 and TRBJ2-1; 10 bases are a match to TRBD2. Germline CDR1 and CDR2: SGHDN and FVKESK. Unmatched junction bases numbered 7, after V lost 2 bases and J lost 9 bases. There are 15 residues in the CDR3. DNA for the CDR3: TGTGCCAGCAGCCAAACAGCGGGAGGGCCAGGTGAGCAGTTCTTC. Protein sequence: CASSQTAGGPGEQFF. The variable domain in full, with the rest retrieved from reference TRBV14 and TRBJ2-1, is EAGVTQFPSHSVIEKGQTVTLRCDPISGHDNLYWYRRVMGKEIKFLLHFVKESKQDESGMPNNRFLAERTGGTYSTLKVQPAELEDSGVYFCASSQTAGGPGEQFFGPGTRLTVL.

The gene calls are TRBV5-1 and TRBJ1-1, with D maybe TRBD1 (5 bases). CDR1 SGHRS and CDR2 YFSETQ come from the germline V gene. The CDR3 contains 15 residues. V lost 4 bases and J 11 bases, leaving 24 bases between the germline ends. This CDR3 is CASSLGPGQSGAAFF. The CDR3 nucleotides read TGCGCCAGCAGCCTTGGCCCTGGACAATCTGGAGCGGCTTTCTTT.

The V and J genes are TRBV6-5 and TRBJ2-1; the match to TRBD1 covers 9 bases. CDR3 size: 13 residues. The trim removed 8 bases at V and 6 bases at J, leaving 5 bases unmatched. Per germline, CDR1 MNHEY and CDR2 SVGAGI. CDR3 nucleotide sequence: TGTGCCAGCCGGGACAGGGTGGGCAATGAGCAGTTCTTC. Translation gives CASRDRVGNEQFF.

As concerns this clone: At the DNA level, this CDR3 is encoded by other sequences in the same sample as well. The CDR3 is CASSPGTGREQYF. CDR3 DNA sequence: TGTGCCAGCAGCCCCGGGACAGGGCGCGAGCAGTACTTC. The chain links TRBV7-3 to TRBJ2-7, with 9 bases matching TRBD1. The CDR3 runs to 13 residues. CDR1 is SGHTA and CDR2 is FQGTGA in the germline V gene. Germline trimming cut 5 bases from V and 6 bases from J; bases unmatched to any gene: 5.

V and J are TRBV19 and TRBJ1-6; the match to TRBD1 covers 7 bases. Germline V CDR1 and CDR2: LNHDA, SQIVND (reference sequence). CDR3 length equals 16 residues. The V segment lost 1 base and the J segment 14 bases; nucleotides outside the gene matches: 14. The CDR3: CASSIGTGALRVALHF. The DNA for the CDR3 is TGTGCCAGTAGTATAGGGACAGGCGCGCTAAGGGTGGCCCTCCACTTT.

V gene TRBV19 combines with J gene TRBJ1-2, with 9 bases fitting TRBD1. The junction had 8 bases not matched to a gene; V was cut back by 5 bases and J by 4 bases. This CDR3 is built from 15 residues. Germline V gene data show CDR1 as LNHDA and CDR2 as SQIVND (reference sequence). The CDR3 here is CASSPYRGPGYGYTF. The CDR3, as DNA: TGTGCCAGTAGTCCATACAGGGGGCCAGGCTATGGCTACACCTTC.

The chain is built from TRBV2 and TRBJ1-1; possible D gene TRBD1, 6 bases. Germline V gene data show CDR1 as SNHLY and CDR2 as FYNNEI. Trimming pared 2 bases from V and 10 bases from J, leaving 14 bases between. The CDR3 contains 13 residues. CDR3 sequence (DNA): TGTGCCAGCAGTGAAAGCGGGGGGCGGAGAGCTTTCTTT. This encodes CASSESGGRRAFF.

V usage is TRBV11-3 and J usage is TRBJ2-2; 8 bases agree with TRBD2. Germline CDR1 SGHNT, CDR2 YENEEA. The CDR3 sequence is 16 residues long. V was pared by 5 bases and J by 2 bases, with 7 bases of the junction left unmatched. The DNA for the CDR3 is TGTGCCAGCAGCCCGCCCGGGGGGGTTAACACCGGGGAGCTGTTTTTT. It specifies CASSPPGGVNTGELFF.

CDR3 amino acids: CSVGQGTYGYTF. The CDR3 DNA follows: TGCAGCGTTGGACAGGGGACCTATGGCTACACCTTC. J is TRBJ1-2 and V is TRBV29-1; 8 bases fit TRBD1. CDR3 size: 12 residues. Per the germline V gene, CDR1 is SQVTM and CDR2 is ANQGSEA. Unmatched junction bases numbered 2, after V lost 4 bases and J lost 4 bases.

This clone was seen just once. The V and J genes are TRBV5-1 and TRBJ2-7, with 9 positions matching TRBD1. The CDR3 consists of 15 residues. Trimming at V came to 1 base and at J to 7 bases, leaving 9 bases not matched to a gene. CDR1 is SGHRS and CDR2 is YFSETQ in the germline V gene. CDR3 sequence (DNA): TGCGCCAGCAGCTTGACAGGGGGCGCGGGGGTTGAGCAGTACGTC. Amino acids: CASSLTGGAGVEQYV.

The genes are TRBV5-1 and TRBJ1-1; maybe TRBD1 (5 bases). Germline lookup yields CDR1 SGHRS and CDR2 YFSETQ. The CDR3 is made up of 15 amino acids. Trimming removed 4 bases at V and 5 bases at J, with 18 bases between. The CDR3 coding sequence is TGCGCCAGCAGCCCAGTGGACACCACCCGGACTGAAGCTTTCTTT. Translation gives CASSPVDTTRTEAFF. The full variable domain, completed using reference TRBV5-1 and TRBJ1-1, is KAGVTQTPRYLIKTRGQQVTLSCSPISGHRSVSWYQQTPGQGLQFLFEYFSETQRNKGNFPGRFSGRQFSNSRSEMNVSTLELGDSALYLCASSPVDTTRTEAFFGQGTRLTVV.

CDR3 in DNA: TGTGCCAGCAGTTACCGGGTCTCAAATCGAGTTGGTGACACTGAAGCTTTCTTT. Protein: CASSYRVSNRVGDTEAFF. The V gene is TRBV25-1, the J gene TRBJ1-1; no firm D call. The germline V gene has CDR1 MGHDK and CDR2 SYGVNS. This CDR3 has 18 residues. The V end lost 5 bases, the J end lost 3 bases, and 25 bases lay between the germline ends.

The rearrangement joins TRBV11-2 to TRBJ2-1; 10 bases are shared with TRBD1. The CDR3 spans 15 residues. Germline lookup yields CDR1 SGHAT and CDR2 FQNNGV. Germline trimming cut 1 base from V and 7 bases from J; bases unmatched to any gene: 4. The CDR3 DNA reads as TGTGCCAGCAGCTTAGCGGGACAGGGGAGGAATGAGCAGTTCTTC. It encodes CASSLAGQGRNEQFF. Full variable domain (missing parts from reference TRBV11-2 and TRBJ2-1): EAGVAQSPRYKIIEKRQSVAFWCNPISGHATLYWYQQILGQGPKLLIQFQNNGVVDDSQLPKDRFSAERLKGVDSTLKIQPAKLEDSAVYLCASSLAGQGRNEQFFGPGTRLTVL.

CDR3 DNA: TGTGCCAGCAGCTTAAGTTCAGGGAATAACTATGGCTACACCTTC. Encoded protein: CASSLSSGNNYGYTF. This sequence joins TRBV7-2 and TRBJ1-2; D might be TRBD1 (5 bases). This CDR3 has 15 amino acids. Looked up from germline, CDR1 is SGHTA and CDR2 is FQGNSA. Trimming took 2 bases from V and 1 from J, leaving 11 bases between them. The whole variable domain, filled in from reference TRBV7-2 and TRBJ1-2, reads GAGVSQSPSNKVTEKGKDVELRCDPISGHTALYWYRQSLGQGLEFLIYFQGNSAPDKSGLPSDRFSAERTGGSVSTLTIQRTQQEDSAVYLCASSLSSGNNYGYTFGSGTRLTVV.

The V call is TRBV6-5, the J call TRBJ1-1; D is ambiguous. Looked up from germline, CDR1 is MNHEY and CDR2 is SVGAGI. V was shortened by 7 bases and J by 1 base, with 10 bases between the two germline ends. The CDR3 runs 13 residues. CDR3 nucleotides: TGTGCCAGCAAATACAATGCGAACACTGAAGCTTTCTTT. Protein sequence: CASKYNANTEAFF.

The gene calls are TRBV18 and TRBJ2-1; 9 bases are a match to TRBD2. J lost 0 bases, V lost 4 bases, and 1 base had no gene match. The length of the CDR3 is 15 residues. Germline-derived CDR1 and CDR2 are KGHSH and LQKENI. The DNA for the CDR3 is TGTGCCAGCTCACTAGCGGGGGACTCCTACAATGAGCAGTTCTTC. This gives the protein CASSLAGDSYNEQFF.

The chain links TRBV21-1 to TRBJ1-5. TRBV21-1 is a pseudogene segment. The CDR3 sequence is 13 residues long. The CDR3 loop reads CASSKTLNQPQHF. Written as DNA, the CDR3 is TGTGCCAGCAGCAAAACTCTCAATCAGCCCCAGCATTTT.

Details on this clone: Other DNA sequences in this sample translate to the same CDR3. This chain links TRBV6-5 with TRBJ1-2; 8 bases map to TRBD1. Germline CDR1 reads MNHEY; CDR2 reads SVGAGI. After removal of 6 bases from V and 4 bases from J, the junction contained 4 bases not matched to a gene. The CDR3 contains 13 residues. CDR3 nucleotide sequence: TGTGCCAGCAGGCATACAGGGGGCTATGGCTACACCTTC. This sequence encodes CASRHTGGYGYTF.

The rearrangement links TRBV5-8 to TRBJ1-1; D not certain. V lost 4 bases and J lost 1, with 14 bases in between. CDR3 length: 15 amino acids. Germline V gene sequence: CDR1 SGHTS, CDR2 YDEGEE. The CDR3 reads CASSQRASSNTEAFF. The CDR3 nucleotides are TGTGCCAGCAGCCAGCGGGCCAGTTCGAACACTGAAGCTTTCTTT.